This T cell receptor beta chain was obtained from a study of Graves' ophthalmopathy and Graves' hyperthyroidism. The sample holds many counts of this clonotype. Trimming at V came to 6 bases and at J to 3 bases, leaving 9 bases not matched to a gene. CDR1 SGHDT and CDR2 YYEEEE come from the germline V gene. The CDR3 sequence is 15 residues long. CDR3 regions of TCR beta were amplified from RNA transcripts. Second-round multiplex PCR came after first-round RT-PCR with HTBI primers. Each CDR3 protein is one row after TCRdb ran MiXCR on the multiplex PCR reads. Among around 1.1 million distinct CDR3 sequences, about 35% were seen once, and the ten largest hold around 10%.

The chain couples TRBV5-6 to TRBJ1-5; 7 bases fit TRBD1. The sequenced sample was peripheral blood or thyroid tissue (not recorded which). The origin of this receptor is an adult man with Graves' hyperthyroidism. The CDR3 region is CASIYPGQNNQPQHF. CDR3 coding DNA: TGTGCCAGCATATATCCGGGACAGAACAATCAGCCCCAGCATTTT.